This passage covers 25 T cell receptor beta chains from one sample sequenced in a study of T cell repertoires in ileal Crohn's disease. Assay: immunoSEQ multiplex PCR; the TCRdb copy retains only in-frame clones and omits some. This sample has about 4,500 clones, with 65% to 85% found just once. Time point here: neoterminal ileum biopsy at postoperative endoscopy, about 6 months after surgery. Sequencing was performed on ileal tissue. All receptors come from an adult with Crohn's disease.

CDR3: CASKDRANEQFF. The CDR3 coding sequence is TGTGCCAGCAAGGACAGGGCGAACGAGCAGTTCTTC. The chain employs TRBV2 and TRBJ2-1; 8 bases match TRBD1. CDR3 length: 12 amino acids. Germline V CDR1 and CDR2: SNHLY, FYNNEI. V was clipped by 7 bases and J by 10 bases; unmatched bases: 6.

The CDR3 here is CASSLNRQGTDEQFF. The CDR3 DNA reads as TGTGCCAGCAGCTTAAATCGACAGGGGACGGATGAGCAGTTCTTC. This chain joins TRBV7-8 and TRBJ2-1; the match to TRBD1 covers 8 bases. The ends lost 2 bases at V and 8 bases at J; junction bases unmatched: 8. The CDR3 has 15 amino acids. CDR1 SGHVS and CDR2 FQNEAQ come from the germline V gene.

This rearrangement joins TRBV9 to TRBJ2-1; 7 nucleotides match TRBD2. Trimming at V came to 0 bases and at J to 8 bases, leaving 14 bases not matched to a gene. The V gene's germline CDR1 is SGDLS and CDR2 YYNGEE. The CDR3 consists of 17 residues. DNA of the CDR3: TGTGCCAGCAGCGTAGGGCGGACTAGACTTTATGGGGATGAGCAGTTCTTC. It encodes CASSVGRTRLYGDEQFF.

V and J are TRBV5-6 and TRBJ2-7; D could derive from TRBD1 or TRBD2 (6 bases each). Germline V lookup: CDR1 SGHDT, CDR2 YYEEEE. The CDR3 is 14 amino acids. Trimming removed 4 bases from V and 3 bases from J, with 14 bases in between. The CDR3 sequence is CASSIGGSYYEQYF. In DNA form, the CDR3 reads TGTGCCAGCAGCATAGGGGGGAGCTACTACGAGCAGTACTTC.

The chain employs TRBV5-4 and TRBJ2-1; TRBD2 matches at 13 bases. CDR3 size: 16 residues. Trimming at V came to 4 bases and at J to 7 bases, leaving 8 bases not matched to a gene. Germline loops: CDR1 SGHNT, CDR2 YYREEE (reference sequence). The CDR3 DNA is TGTGCCAGCAGCCCACAACTAGCGGGAGGGAAGAATGAGCAGTTCTTC. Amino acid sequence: CASSPQLAGGKNEQFF. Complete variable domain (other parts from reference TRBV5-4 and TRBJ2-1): ETGVTQSPTHLIKTRGQQVTLRCSSQSGHNTVSWYQQALGQGPQFIFQYYREEENGRGNFPPRFSGLQFPNYSSELNVNALELDDSALYLCASSPQLAGGKNEQFFGPGTRLTVL.

CDR3 bases: TGTGCCACCCTATTAGGAGCAAACTATGGCTACACCTTC. Translating gives CATLLGANYGYTF. The genes are TRBV15 and TRBJ1-2, with D hard to call. The germline gives CDR1 LNHNV, CDR2 YYDKDF (reference sequence). There are 13 residues in the CDR3. Deletions cut 8 bases from V and 2 bases from J, with 12 bases between.

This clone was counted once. The CDR3 DNA follows: TGTGCCAGCAGCTCCGACAGGGGCTTGAAAGCTTTCTTT. This codes for CASSSDRGLKAFF. The chain has TRBV7-2 and TRBJ1-1, with 8 bases that match TRBD1. The CDR3 loop spans 13 amino acids. Germline CDR1 reads SGHTA; CDR2 reads FQGNSA. The V segment lost 4 bases and the J segment 9 bases; nucleotides outside the gene matches: 7.

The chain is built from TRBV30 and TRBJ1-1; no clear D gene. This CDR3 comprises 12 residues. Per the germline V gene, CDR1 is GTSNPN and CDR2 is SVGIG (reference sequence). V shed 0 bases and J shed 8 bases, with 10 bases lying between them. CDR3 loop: CAWSVSWWEAFF. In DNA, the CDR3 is TGTGCCTGGAGTGTATCTTGGTGGGAAGCTTTCTTT.

The DNA for the CDR3 is TGTGCCACCAGCAGAGAAGGTGGCTACACCTTC. Protein: CATSREGGYTF. This chain joins TRBV15 and TRBJ1-2; unclear D gene. Germline V lookup: CDR1 LNHNV, CDR2 YYDKDF (reference sequence). The CDR3 sequence is 11 residues long. Deletions cut 0 bases from V and 7 bases from J, with 3 bases between.

The DNA for the CDR3 is TGTGCCAGCATTAGAGACAGGTCAAATCAGCCCCAGCATTTT. Protein sequence: CASIRDRSNQPQHF. The chain uses TRBV6-1 and TRBJ1-5; D perhaps matches TRBD1 (6 bases). V gave up 7 bases and J gave up 4 bases, with 14 bases separating them. The germline V gene encodes CDR1 MNHNS and CDR2 SASEGT. The CDR3 is 14 amino acids.

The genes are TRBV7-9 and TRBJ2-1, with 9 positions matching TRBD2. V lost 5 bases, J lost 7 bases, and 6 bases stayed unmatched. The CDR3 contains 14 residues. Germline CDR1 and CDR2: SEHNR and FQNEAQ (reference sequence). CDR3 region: CASSPEGLANEQFF. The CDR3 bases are TGTGCCAGCAGCCCAGAGGGACTAGCAAATGAGCAGTTCTTC.

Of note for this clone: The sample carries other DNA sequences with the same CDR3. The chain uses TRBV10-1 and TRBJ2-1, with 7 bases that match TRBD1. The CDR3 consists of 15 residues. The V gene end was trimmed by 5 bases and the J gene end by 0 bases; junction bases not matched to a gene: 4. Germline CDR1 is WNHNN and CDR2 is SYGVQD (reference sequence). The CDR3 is CASSRDSSSYNEQFF. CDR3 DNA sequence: TGCGCCAGCAGTCGGGACAGTAGCTCCTACAATGAGCAGTTCTTC.

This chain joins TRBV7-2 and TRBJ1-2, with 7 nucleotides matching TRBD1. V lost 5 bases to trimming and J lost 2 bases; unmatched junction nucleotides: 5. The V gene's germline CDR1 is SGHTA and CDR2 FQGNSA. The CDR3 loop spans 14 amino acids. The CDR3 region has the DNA TGTGCCAGCAGCCGCAGGACAGGAAACTATGGCTACACCTTC. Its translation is CASSRRTGNYGYTF.

The CDR3 DNA reads as TGTGCCAGCACCGGAGGACAGGGGCGCAATCAGCCCCAGCATTTT. Amino acids: CASTGGQGRNQPQHF. The V and J genes are TRBV2 and TRBJ1-5; 9 nucleotides match TRBD1. The CDR3 is made up of 15 amino acids. Germline V gives CDR1 SNHLY, CDR2 FYNNEI. The J segment lost 2 bases and the V segment lost 7 bases, leaving 6 bases of the junction unmatched.

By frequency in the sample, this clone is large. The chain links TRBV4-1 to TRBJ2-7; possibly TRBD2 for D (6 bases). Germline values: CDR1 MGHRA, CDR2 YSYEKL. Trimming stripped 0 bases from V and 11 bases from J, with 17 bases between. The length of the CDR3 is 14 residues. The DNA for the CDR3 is TGCGCCAGCAGCCAAGACCTAACCGGATGGACTAAGTACTTC. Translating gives CASSQDLTGWTKYF.

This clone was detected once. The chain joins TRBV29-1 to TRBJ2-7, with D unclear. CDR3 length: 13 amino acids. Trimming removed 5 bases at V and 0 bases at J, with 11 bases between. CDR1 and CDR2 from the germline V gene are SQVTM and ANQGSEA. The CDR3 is CSVLVRNSYEQYF. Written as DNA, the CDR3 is TGCAGCGTTCTAGTTAGGAACTCCTACGAGCAGTACTTC.

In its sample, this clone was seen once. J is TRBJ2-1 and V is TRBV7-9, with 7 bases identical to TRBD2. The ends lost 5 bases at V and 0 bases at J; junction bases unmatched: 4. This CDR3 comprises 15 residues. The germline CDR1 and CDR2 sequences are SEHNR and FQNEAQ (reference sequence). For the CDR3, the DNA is TGTGCCAGCAGCCCCCGCGGGAGCTCCTACAATGAGCAGTTCTTC. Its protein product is CASSPRGSSYNEQFF. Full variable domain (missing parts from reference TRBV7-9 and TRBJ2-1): DTGVSQNPRHKITKRGQNVTFRCDPISEHNRLYWYRQTLGQGPEFLTYFQNEAQLEKSRLLSDRFSAERPKGSFSTLEIQRTEQGDSAMYLCASSPRGSSYNEQFFGPGTRLTVL.

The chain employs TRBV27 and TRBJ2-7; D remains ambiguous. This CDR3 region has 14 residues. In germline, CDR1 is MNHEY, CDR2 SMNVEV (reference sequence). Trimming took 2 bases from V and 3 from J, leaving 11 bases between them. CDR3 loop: CASSLNSDGYEQYF. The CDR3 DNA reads TGTGCCAGCAGTTTAAATTCCGACGGCTACGAGCAGTACTTC.

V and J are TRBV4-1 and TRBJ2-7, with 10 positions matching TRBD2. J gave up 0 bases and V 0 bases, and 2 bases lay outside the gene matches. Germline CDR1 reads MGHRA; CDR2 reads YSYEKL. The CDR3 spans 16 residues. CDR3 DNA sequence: TGCGCCAGCAGCCAAGATGCTAGCGGGAGCTCCTACGAGCAGTACTTC. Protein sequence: CASSQDASGSSYEQYF.

The DNA for the CDR3 is TGTGCCAGTACCACGGAAAGGGGGGTCGGGGAGCTGTTTTTT. Encoded protein: CASTTERGVGELFF. The chain uses TRBV19 and TRBJ2-2; the D gene could be TRBD1 or TRBD2 (6 bases each). The ends were cut back, 7 bases at V and 7 bases at J, with 16 bases in the middle. Germline V gives CDR1 LNHDA, CDR2 SQIVND (reference sequence). There are 14 residues in the CDR3. The variable domain in full, with the rest retrieved from reference TRBV19 and TRBJ2-2, is DGGITQSPKYLFRKEGQNVTLSCEQNLNHDAMYWYRQDPGQGLRLIYYSQIVNDFQKGDIAEGYSVSREKKESFPLTVTSAQKNPTAFYLCASTTERGVGELFFGEGSRLTVL.

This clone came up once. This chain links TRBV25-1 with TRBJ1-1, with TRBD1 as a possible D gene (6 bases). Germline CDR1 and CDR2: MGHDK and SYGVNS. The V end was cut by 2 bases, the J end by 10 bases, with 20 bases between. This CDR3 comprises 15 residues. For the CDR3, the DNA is TGTGCCAGCAGTGAACAGGGTACAGGGAAGTTAGGAGCTTTCTTT. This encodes CASSEQGTGKLGAFF.

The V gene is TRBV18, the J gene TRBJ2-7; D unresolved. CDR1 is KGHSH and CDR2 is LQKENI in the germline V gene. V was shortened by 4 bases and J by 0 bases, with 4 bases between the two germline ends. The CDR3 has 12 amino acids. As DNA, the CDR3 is TGTGCCAGCTCACGGACCTCCTACGAGCAGTACTTC. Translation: CASSRTSYEQYF. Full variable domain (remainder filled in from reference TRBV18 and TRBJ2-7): NAGVMQNPRHLVRRRGQEARLRCSPMKGHSHVYWYRQLPEEGLKFMVYLQKENIIDESGMPKERFSAEFPKEGPSILRIQQVVRGDSAAYFCASSRTSYEQYFGPGTRLTVT.

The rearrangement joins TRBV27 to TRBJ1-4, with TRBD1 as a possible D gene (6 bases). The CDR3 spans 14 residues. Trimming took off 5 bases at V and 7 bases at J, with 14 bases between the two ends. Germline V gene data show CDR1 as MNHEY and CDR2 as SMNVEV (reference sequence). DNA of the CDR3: TGTGCCAGCAGTGCAACAGGGTCGGTTGAAAAACTGTTTTTT. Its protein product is CASSATGSVEKLFF.

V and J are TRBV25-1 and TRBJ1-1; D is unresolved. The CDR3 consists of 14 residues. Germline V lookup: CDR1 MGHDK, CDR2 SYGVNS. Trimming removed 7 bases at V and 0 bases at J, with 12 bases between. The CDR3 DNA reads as TGTGCCAGCACTCCCGGAGGGCTGAACACTGAAGCTTTCTTT. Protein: CASTPGGLNTEAFF.

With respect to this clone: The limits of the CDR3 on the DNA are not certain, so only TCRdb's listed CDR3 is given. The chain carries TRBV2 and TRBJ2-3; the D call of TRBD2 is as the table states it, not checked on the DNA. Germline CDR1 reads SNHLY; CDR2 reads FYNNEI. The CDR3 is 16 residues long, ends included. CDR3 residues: CASSGEEREKQIRSIF.